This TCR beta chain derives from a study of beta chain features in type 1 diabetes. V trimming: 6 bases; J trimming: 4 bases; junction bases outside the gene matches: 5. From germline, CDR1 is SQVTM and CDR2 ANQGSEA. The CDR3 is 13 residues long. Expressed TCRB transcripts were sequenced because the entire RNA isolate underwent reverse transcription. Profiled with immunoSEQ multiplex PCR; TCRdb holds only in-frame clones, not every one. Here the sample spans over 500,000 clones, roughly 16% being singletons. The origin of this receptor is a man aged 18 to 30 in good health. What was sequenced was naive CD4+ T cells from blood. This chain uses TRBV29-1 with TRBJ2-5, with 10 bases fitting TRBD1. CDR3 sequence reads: CSVDRGRGETQYF. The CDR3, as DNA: TGCAGCGTCGACAGGGGGCGCGGAGAGACCCAGTACTTC.